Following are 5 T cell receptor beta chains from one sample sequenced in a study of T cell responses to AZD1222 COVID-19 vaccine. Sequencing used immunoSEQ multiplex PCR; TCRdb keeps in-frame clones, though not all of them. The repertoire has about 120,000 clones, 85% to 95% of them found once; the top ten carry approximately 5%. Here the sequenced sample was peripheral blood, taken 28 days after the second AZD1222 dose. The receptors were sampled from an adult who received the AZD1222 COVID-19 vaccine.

In DNA, the CDR3 is TGTGCCAGCAGTTATCCGGGGTTGATGTCCTACGAGCAGTACTTC. Residues: CASSYPGLMSYEQYF. V and J are TRBV6-2 or TRBV6-3 and TRBJ2-7; D is possibly TRBD2 (5 bases). The CDR3 consists of 15 residues. Germline V gene sequence: CDR1 MNHEY, CDR2 SVGEGT. V gave up 3 bases and J gave up 1 base, with 13 bases separating them.

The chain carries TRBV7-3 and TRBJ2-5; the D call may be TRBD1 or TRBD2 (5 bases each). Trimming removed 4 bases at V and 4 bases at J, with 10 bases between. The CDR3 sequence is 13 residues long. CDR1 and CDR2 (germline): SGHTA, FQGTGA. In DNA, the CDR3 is TGTGCCAGCAGCTCTGGGGCGGGAGAGACCCAGTACTTC. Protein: CASSSGAGETQYF. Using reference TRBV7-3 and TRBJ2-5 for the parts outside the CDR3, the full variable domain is GAGVSQTPSNKVTEKGKYVELRCDPISGHTALYWYRQSLGQGPEFLIYFQGTGAADDSGLPNDRFFAVRPEGSVSTLKIQRTERGDSAVYLCASSSGAGETQYFGPGTRLLVL.

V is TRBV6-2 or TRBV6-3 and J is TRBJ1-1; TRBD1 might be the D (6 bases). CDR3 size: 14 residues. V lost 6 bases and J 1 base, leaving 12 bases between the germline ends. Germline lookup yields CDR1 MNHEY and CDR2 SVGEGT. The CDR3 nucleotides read TGTGCCAGCAGCGACAGGTCTACGAACACTGAAGCTTTCTTT. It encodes CASSDRSTNTEAFF.

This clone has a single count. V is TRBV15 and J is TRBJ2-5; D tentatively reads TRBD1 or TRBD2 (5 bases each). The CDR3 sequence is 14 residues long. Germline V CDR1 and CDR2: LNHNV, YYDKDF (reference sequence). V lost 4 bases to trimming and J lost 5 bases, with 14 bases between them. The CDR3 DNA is TGTGCCACCAGCACCGGGACCCGTGAGGAGACCCAGTACTTC. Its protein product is CATSTGTREETQYF.

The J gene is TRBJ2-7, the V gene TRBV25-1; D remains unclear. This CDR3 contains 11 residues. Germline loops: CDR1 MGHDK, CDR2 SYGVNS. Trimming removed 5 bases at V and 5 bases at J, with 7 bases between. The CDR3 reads CASSTLDEQYF. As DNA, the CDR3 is TGTGCCAGCAGTACCCTGGACGAGCAGTACTTC.